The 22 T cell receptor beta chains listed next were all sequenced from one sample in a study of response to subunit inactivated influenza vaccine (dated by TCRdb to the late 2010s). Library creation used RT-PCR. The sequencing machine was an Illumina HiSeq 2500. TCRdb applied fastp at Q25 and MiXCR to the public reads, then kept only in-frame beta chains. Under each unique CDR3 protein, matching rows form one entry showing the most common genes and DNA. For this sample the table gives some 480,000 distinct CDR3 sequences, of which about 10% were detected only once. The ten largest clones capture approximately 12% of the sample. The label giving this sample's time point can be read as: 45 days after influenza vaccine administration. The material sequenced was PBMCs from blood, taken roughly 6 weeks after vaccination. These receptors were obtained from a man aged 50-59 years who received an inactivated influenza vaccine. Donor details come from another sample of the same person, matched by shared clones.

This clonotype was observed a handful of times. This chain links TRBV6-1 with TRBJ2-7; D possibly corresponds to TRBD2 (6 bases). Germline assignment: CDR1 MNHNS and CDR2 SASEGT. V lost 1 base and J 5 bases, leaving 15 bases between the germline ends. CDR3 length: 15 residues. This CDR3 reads CASSEGGGGAHEQYF. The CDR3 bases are TGTGCCAGCAGTGAAGGCGGTGGAGGGGCCCACGAGCAGTACTTC.

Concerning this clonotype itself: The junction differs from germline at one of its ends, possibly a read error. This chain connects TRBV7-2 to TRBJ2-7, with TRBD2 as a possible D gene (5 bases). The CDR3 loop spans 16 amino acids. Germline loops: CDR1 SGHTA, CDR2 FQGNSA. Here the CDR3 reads CASSLSNGLGVYELYF. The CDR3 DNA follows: TGTGCCAGCAGCTTAAGTAATGGACTGGGAGTCTACGAGCTGTACTTC.

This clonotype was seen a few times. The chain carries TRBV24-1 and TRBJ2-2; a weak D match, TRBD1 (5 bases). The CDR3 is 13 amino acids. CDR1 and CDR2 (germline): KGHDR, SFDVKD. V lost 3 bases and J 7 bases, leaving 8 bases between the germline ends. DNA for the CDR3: TGTGCCACCAGTGATGCAGGGTACGGGGAGCTGTTTTTT. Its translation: CATSDAGYGELFF.

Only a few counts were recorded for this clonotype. The CDR3 spells CAMGPGLLCCYTF. CDR3 coding DNA: TGTGCCATGGGCCCTGGGCTCCTCTGCTGCTACACCTTC. The chain links TRBV8-2 to TRBJ1-2. TRBV8-2 is given as a pseudogene. This CDR3 contains 13 residues.

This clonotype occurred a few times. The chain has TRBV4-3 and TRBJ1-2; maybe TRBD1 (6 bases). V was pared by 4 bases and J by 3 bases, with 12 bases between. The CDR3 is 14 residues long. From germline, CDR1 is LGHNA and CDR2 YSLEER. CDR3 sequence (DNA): TGCGCCAGCAGCCCGCGGGCAGGGGACTATGGCTACACCTTC. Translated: CASSPRAGDYGYTF.

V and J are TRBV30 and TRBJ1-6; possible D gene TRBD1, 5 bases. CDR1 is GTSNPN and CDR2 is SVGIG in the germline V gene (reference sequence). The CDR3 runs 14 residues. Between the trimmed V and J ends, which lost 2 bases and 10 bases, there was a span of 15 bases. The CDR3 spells CAWSTGTPRSPLHF. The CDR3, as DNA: TGTGCCTGGAGTACTGGGACTCCCCGGTCACCCCTCCACTTT. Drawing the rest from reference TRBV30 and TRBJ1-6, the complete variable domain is SQTIHQWPATLVQPVGSPLSLECTVEGTSNPNLYWYRQAAGRGLQLLFYSVGIGQISSEVPQNLSASRPQDRQFILSSKKLLLSDSGFYLCAWSTGTPRSPLHFGNGTRLTVT.

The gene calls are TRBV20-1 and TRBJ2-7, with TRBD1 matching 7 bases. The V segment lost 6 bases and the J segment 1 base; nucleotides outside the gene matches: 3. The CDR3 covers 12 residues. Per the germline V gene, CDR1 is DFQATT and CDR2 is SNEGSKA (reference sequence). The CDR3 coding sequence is TGCAGTGCCGGGACAGTTTCCTACGAGCAGTACTTC. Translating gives CSAGTVSYEQYF.

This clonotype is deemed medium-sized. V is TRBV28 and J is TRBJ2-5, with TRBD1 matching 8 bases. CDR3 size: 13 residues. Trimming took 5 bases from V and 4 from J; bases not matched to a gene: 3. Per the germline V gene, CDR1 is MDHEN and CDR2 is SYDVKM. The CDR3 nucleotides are TGTGCCAGCAGTGACACAGGGGGAGAGACCCAGTACTTC. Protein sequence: CASSDTGGETQYF.

CDR3 protein: CSARGATSGATGEQYF. For the CDR3, the DNA is TGCAGTGCTAGAGGGGCAACTAGCGGCGCTACGGGCGAGCAGTACTTC. The J gene is TRBJ2-7, the V gene TRBV20-1; 8 bases match TRBD2. CDR1 and CDR2 (germline): DFQATT, SNEGSKA (reference sequence). This CDR3 has 16 residues. V trimming: 1 base; J trimming: 6 bases; junction bases outside the gene matches: 14.

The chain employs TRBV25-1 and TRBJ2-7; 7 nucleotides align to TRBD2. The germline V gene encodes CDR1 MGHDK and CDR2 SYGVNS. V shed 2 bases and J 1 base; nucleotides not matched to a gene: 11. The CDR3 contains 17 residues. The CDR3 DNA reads TGTGCCAGCAGTGAAACCTCGGGAGGACTAAAATCCTACGAGCAGTACTTC. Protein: CASSETSGGLKSYEQYF.

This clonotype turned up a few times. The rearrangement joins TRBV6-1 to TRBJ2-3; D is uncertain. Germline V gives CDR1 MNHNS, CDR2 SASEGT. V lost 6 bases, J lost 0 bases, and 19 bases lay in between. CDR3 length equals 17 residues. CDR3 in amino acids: CASSRIRAVTSTDTQYF. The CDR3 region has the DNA TGTGCCAGCAGCCGAATTAGAGCTGTCACGAGCACAGATACGCAGTATTTT.

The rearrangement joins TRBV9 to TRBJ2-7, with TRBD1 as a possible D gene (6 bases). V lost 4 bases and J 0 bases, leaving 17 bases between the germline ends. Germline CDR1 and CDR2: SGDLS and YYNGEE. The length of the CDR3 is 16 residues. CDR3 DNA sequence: TGTGCCAGCAGCCCTGACAGCGCAGGGGCCTCCTACGAGCAGTACTTC. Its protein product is CASSPDSAGASYEQYF.

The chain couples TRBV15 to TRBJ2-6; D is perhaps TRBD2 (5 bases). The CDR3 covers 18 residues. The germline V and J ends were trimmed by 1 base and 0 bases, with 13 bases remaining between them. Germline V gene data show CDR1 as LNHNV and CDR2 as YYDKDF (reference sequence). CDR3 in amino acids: CATSRVNGLISGANVLTF. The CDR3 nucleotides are TGTGCCACCAGCAGAGTAAACGGACTGATCTCTGGGGCCAACGTCCTGACTTTC.

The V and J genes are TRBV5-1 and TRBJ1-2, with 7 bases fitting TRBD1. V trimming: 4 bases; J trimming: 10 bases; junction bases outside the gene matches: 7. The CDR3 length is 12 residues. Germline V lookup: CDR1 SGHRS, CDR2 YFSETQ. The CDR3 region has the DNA TGCGCCAGCAGCCCGGGACAGTCTCTCTACACCTTC. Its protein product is CASSPGQSLYTF.

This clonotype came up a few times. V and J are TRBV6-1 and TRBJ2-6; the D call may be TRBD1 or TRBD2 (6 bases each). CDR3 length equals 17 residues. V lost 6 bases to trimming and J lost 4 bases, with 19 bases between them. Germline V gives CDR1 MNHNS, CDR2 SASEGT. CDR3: CASSLNHGGGGANVLTF. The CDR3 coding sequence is TGTGCCAGCAGCCTCAACCACGGGGGCGGCGGGGCCAACGTCCTGACTTTC.

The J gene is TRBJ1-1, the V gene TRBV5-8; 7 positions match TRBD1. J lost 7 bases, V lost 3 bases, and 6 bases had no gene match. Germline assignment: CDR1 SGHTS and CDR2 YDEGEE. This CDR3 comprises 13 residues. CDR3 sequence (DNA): TGTGCCAGCAGCTCGGACAGGACAGGTGAAGCTTTCTTT. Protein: CASSSDRTGEAFF.

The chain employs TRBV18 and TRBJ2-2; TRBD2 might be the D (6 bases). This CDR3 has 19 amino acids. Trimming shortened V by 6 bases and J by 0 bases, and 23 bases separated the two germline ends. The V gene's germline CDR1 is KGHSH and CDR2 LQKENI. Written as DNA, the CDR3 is TGTGCCAGCTCCCGGTTCGGAGGGCCTGAACCCCCGAACACCGGGGAGCTGTTTTTT. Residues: CASSRFGGPEPPNTGELFF.

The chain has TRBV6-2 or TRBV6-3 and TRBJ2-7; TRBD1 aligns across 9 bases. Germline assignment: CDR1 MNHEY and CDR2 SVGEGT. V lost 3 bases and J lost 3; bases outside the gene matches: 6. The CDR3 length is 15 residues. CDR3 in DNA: TGTGCCAGCAGTTATGAATGGACAGGGGTCTACGAGCAGTACTTC. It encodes CASSYEWTGVYEQYF.

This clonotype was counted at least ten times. The CDR3 loop is CASSLDAGGPETQYF. DNA of the CDR3: TGTGCCAGCAGCTTAGACGCGGGAGGGCCAGAGACCCAGTACTTC. The gene calls are TRBV7-2 and TRBJ2-5; 9 bases fit TRBD2. Germline V lookup: CDR1 SGHTA, CDR2 FQGNSA. The CDR3 runs to 15 residues. V was pared by 1 base and J by 4 bases, with 4 bases of the junction left unmatched.

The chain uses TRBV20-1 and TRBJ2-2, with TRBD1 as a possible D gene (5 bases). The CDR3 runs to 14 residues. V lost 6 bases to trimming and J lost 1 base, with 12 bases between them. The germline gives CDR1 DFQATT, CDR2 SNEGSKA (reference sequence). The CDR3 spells CSAITTGNTGELFF. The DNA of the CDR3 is TGCAGTGCGATAACCACAGGGAACACCGGGGAGCTGTTTTTT.

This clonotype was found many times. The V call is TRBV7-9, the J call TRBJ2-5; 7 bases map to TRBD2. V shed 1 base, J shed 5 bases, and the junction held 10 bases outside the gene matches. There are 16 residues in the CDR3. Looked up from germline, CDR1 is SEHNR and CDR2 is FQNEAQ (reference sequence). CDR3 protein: CASSLGAAGFAETQYF. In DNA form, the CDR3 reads TGTGCCAGCAGCTTAGGCGCAGCGGGATTTGCGGAGACCCAGTACTTC.

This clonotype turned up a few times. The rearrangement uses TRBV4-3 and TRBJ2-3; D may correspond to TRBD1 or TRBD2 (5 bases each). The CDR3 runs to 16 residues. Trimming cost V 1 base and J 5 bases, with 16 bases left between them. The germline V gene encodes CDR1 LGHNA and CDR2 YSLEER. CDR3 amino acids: CASSQGGVGRVDTQYF. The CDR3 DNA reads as TGCGCCAGCAGCCAAGGAGGGGTGGGGCGGGTAGATACGCAGTATTTT.